This T cell receptor beta chain was recorded in a study of PD-L1 blockade in urothelial cancer. Across the study: Patients commenced atezolizumab at some point between 2014 and 2015, and it was given at 1,200 mg intravenously every 3 weeks. Male patients with bladder-origin urothelial cancer numbered most of the 29. General observations from the study: Pretreatment TCR clonality in blood, when below the median, was predictive of better survival.

This clone was picked up one time. No antigen is known for it. The method was immunoSEQ multiplex PCR; TCRdb's version includes in-frame clones alone and lacks a portion of them. The sample has about 80,000 clones, about 90% seen once. The sample was PBMCs, taken around atezolizumab (anti-PD-L1) treatment. This sequence was found in a woman aged 70-85 years with urothelial cancer.

The CDR3 loop is CASGLGPGLQETQYF. For the CDR3, the DNA is TGTGCTAGTGGTCTGGGGCCGGGACTACAAGAGACCCAGTACTTC. V gene TRBV12-5 combines with J gene TRBJ2-5; 7 nucleotides align to TRBD2. The germline gives CDR1 LGHNT, CDR2 FRNRAP. CDR3 length equals 15 residues. The trim removed 5 bases at V and 2 bases at J, leaving 8 bases unmatched.